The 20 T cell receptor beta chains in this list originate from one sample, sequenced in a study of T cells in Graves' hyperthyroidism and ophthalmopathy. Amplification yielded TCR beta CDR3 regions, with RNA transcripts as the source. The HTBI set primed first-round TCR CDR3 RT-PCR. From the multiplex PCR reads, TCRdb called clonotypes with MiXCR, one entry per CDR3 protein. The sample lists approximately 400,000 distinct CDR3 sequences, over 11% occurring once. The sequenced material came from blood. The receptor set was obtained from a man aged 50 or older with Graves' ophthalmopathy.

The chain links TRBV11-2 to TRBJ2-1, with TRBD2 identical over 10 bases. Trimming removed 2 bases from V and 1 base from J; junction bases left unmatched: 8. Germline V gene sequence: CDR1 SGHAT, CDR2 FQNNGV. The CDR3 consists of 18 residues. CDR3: CASSLFTSGMISYNEQFF. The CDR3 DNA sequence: TGTGCCAGCAGCTTATTTACTAGCGGGATGATATCCTACAATGAGCAGTTCTTC.

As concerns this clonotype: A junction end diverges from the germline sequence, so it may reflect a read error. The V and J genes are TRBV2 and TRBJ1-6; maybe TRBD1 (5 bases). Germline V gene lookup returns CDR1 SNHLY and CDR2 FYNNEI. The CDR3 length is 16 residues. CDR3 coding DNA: TGTGCCAGCAGTGAAGCAGGGGTCTCCTATAATTCACCCCTCCGCTTT. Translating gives CASSEAGVSYNSPLRF.

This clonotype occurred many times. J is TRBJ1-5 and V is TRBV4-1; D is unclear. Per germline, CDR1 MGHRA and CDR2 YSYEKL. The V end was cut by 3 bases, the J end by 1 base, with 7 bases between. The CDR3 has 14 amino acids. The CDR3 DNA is TGCGCCAGCAGCCACGCTAGCAGCAATCAGCCCCAGCATTTT. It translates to CASSHASSNQPQHF.

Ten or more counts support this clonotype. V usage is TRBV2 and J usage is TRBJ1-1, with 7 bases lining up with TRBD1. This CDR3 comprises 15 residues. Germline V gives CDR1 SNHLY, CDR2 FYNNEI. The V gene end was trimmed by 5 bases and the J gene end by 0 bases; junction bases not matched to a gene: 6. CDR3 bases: TGTGCCAGCAGTAGGGACAGCCCTATGAACACTGAAGCTTTCTTT. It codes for CASSRDSPMNTEAFF.

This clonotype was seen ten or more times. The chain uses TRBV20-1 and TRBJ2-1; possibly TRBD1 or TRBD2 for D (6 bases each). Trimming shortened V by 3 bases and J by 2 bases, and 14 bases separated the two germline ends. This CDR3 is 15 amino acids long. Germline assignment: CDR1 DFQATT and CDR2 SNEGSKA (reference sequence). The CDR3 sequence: CSARGGRFTYNEQFF. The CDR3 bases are TGCAGTGCTAGGGGGGGCAGATTTACCTACAATGAGCAGTTCTTC.

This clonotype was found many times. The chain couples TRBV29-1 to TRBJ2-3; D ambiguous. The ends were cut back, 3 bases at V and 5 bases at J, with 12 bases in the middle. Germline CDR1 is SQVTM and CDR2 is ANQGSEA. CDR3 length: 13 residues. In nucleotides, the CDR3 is TGCAGCGTTGAGCCGGATTCGGGAGATACGCAGTATTTT. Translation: CSVEPDSGDTQYF.

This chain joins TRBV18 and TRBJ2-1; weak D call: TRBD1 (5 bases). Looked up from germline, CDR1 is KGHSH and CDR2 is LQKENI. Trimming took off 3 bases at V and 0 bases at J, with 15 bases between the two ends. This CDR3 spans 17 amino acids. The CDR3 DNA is TGTGCCAGCTCACCCCCCTCAGGGTTCCGCTCCTACAATGAGCAGTTCTTC. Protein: CASSPPSGFRSYNEQFF.

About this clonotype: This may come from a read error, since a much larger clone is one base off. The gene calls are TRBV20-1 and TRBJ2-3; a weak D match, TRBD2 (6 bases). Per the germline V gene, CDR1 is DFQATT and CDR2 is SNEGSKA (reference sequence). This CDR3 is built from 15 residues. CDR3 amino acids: CSARVGTTSTDAQYF. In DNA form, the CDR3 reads TGCAGTGCTAGAGTCGGAACTACTAGCACAGATGCGCAGTATTTT.

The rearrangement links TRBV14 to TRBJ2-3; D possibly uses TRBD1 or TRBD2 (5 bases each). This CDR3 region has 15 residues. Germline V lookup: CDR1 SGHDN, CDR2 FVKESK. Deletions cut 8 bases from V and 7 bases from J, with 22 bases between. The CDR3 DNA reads TGTGCCAGCCGACCCACGGGGACCTATTTCCATACGCAGTATTTT. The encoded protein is CASRPTGTYFHTQYF.

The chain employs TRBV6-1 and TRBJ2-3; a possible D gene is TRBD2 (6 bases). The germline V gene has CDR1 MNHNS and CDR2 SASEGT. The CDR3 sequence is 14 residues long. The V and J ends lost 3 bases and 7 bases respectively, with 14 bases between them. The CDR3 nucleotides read TGTGCCAGCAGTGACGGCGGGATGGGGAATACGCAGTATTTT. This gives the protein CASSDGGMGNTQYF.

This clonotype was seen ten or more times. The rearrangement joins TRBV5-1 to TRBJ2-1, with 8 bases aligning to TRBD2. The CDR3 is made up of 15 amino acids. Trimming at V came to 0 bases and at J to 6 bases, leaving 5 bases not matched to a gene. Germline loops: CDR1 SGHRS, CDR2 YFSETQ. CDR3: CASSLAGRAFNEQFF. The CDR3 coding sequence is TGCGCCAGCAGCTTGGCCGGGAGGGCTTTCAATGAGCAGTTCTTC. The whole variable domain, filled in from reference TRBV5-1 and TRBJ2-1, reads KAGVTQTPRYLIKTRGQQVTLSCSPISGHRSVSWYQQTPGQGLQFLFEYFSETQRNKGNFPGRFSGRQFSNSRSEMNVSTLELGDSALYLCASSLAGRAFNEQFFGPGTRLTVL.

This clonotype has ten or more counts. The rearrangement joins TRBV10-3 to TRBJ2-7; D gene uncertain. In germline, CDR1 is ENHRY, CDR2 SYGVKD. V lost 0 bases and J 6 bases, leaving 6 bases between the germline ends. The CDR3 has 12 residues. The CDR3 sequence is CAISESSIEQYF. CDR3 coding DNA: TGTGCCATCAGTGAGTCTAGCATCGAGCAGTACTTC.

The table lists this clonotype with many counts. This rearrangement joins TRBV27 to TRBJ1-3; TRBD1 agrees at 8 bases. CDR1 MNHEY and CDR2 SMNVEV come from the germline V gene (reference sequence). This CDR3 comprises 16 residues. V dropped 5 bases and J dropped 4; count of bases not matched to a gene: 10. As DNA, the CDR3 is TGTGCCAGCAGTCGCGCCATGACAGGGGTCGGAAACACCATATATTTT. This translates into CASSRAMTGVGNTIYF.

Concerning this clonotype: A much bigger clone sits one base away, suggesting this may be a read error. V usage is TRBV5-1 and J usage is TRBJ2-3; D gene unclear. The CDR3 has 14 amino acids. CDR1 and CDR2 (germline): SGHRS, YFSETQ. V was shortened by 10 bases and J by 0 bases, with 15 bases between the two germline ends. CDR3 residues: CAGNEASSTDTQYF. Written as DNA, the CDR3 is TGCGCCGGCAATGAGGCCAGTAGCACAGATACGCAGTATTTT.

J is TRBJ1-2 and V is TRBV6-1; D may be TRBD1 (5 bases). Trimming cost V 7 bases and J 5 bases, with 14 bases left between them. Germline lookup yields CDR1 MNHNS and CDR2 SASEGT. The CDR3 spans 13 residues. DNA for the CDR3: TGTGCCAGCACCCGAGGGACGGATTATGGCTACACCTTC. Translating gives CASTRGTDYGYTF.

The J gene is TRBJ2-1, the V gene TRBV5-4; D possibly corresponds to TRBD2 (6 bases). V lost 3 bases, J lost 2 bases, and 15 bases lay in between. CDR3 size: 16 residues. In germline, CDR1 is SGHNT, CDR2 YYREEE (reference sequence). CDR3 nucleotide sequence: TGTGCCAGCAGCTCCGGGGCGGGGCTTACCTACAATGAGCAGTTCTTC. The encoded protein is CASSSGAGLTYNEQFF.

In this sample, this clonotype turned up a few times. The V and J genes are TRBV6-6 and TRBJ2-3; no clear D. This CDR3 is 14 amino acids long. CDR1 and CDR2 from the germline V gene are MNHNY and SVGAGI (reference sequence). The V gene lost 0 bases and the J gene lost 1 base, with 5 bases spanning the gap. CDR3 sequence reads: CASSYSGGTDTQYF. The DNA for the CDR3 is TGTGCCAGCAGTTACTCGGGCGGCACAGATACGCAGTATTTT.

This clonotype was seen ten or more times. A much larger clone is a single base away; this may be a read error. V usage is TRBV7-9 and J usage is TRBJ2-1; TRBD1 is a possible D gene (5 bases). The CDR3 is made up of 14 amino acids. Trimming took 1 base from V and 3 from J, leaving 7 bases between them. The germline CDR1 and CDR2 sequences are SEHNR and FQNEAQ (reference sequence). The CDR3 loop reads CASSLGGDYNEQFF. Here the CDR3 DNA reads TGTGCCAGCAGCTTAGGGGGCGACTACAATGAGCAGTTCTTC. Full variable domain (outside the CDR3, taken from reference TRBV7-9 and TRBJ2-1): DTGVSQNPRHKITKRGQNVTFRCDPISEHNRLYWYRQTLGQGPEFLTYFQNEAQLEKSRLLSDRFSAERPKGSFSTLEIQRTEQGDSAMYLCASSLGGDYNEQFFGPGTRLTVL.

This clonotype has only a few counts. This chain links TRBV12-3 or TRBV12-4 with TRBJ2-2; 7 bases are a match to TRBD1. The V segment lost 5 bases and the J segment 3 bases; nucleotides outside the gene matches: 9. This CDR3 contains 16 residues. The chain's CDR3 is CASSTPTGWYTGELFF. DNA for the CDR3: TGTGCCAGCAGTACCCCGACAGGGTGGTACACCGGGGAGCTGTTTTTT.

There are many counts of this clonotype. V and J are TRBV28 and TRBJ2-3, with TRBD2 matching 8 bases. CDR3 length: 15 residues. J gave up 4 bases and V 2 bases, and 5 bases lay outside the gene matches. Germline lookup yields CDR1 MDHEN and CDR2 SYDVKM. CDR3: CASSLSGSSSDTQYF. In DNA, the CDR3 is TGTGCCAGCAGTTTAAGCGGGAGTTCGTCAGATACGCAGTATTTT.